A single TCR beta chain is shown here with its context. As originally analysed: Reference gene primer amplification in the assay estimated nucleated cell counts. Assay used: immunoSEQ multiplex PCR; TCRdb lists only in-frame clones, some missing. That table gives V, J and clone size, and the DNA gave D and trimming. The sample comprises approximately 300,000 clones, more than 70% of which are singletons, and roughly 1.3% rests with the top ten. V was pared by 3 bases and J by 5 bases, with 8 bases between. CDR1 LGHDT and CDR2 YNNKEL come from the germline V gene (reference sequence). The CDR3 runs to 13 residues. This entry is derived from a study of blood T cell repertoires in COVID-19. Whole-study context: Whether acute or convalescent, the COVID-19 samples came from the United States, Italy and Spain. T cells, B-cell-depleted T cells, or PBMCs supplied cDNA or gDNA.

Sequencing was performed on peripheral blood. The source of this sequence is a woman aged 50 to 60 with acute or convalescent COVID-19. This chain joins TRBV3-1 (or the pseudogene TRBV3-2) and TRBJ2-1; D gene uncertain. The DNA for the CDR3 is TGTGCCAGCAGCCAGGGCCGTGACAATGAGCAGTTCTTC. It yields the protein CASSQGRDNEQFF.